Listed below are T cell receptor beta chains from one sample, sequenced in a study of blood T cell repertoires in COVID-19. Some clones are missing from TCRdb's copy, which holds only in-frame ones; the method was immunoSEQ multiplex PCR. The data show roughly 140,000 clones, about nine tenths seen once. Material for sequencing was peripheral blood. These receptors all come from a human donor in a cohort sampled during active COVID-19. The CDR3 runs from the conserved cysteine through the conserved F or W. D genes are given only for firm matches. Some rows mark clone size as missing; the rest say once, few, many or name a class of expanded clone.

d_call clone_size j_call v_call cdr3_nt cdr3_aa
TRBD2 few TRBJ2-1 TRBV9 TGTGCCAGCAGCCTCGAGAGTTGGGGGGGTGAGCAGTTCTTC CASSLESWGGEQFF
TRBD1 NA TRBJ2-3 TRBV7-2 TGTGCCAGCAGCTTAGGAGGGGGCGCGGATACGCAGTATTTT CASSLGGGADTQYF
TRBD2 NA TRBJ2-3 TRBV5-4 TGTGCCAGCAGCCCGGAGTGGCGGGGGAGCACAGATACGCAGTATTTT CASSPEWRGSTDTQYF
NA NA TRBJ2-2 TRBV2 TGTGCCAGCAGTGATCTTGTCCCCGGGGAGCTGTTTTTT CASSDLVPGELFF
TRBD2 NA TRBJ2-1 TRBV12-3/TRBV12-4 TGTGCCAGCAGCCTCTACCTAGCGGGGCAGTTCTTC CASSLYLAGQFF
TRBD2 once TRBJ2-5 TRBV5-1 TGCGCCAGCAGCAAGTTGGCGGGGGGTCAAGAGACCCAGTACTTC CASSKLAGGQETQYF
NA NA TRBJ2-2 TRBV6-5 TGTGCCAGCAGTTACCACGAGGGTTACGGTACCGGGGAGCTGTTTTTT CASSYHEGYGTGELFF
NA NA TRBJ1-2 TRBV5-4 TGTGCCAGCAGCTTGGTGGCGGTATACGGCTACACCTTC CASSLVAVYGYTF
NA NA TRBJ2-7 TRBV14 TGTGCCAGCAGCCAAGATCTTTGGGGGGGGCCGTCAGAGCAGTACTTC CASSQDLWGGPSEQYF
TRBD2 once TRBJ2-2 TRBV4-2 TGTGCCAGCAGCCAAGATCGTCTAGCGGGGGGGACAGACTCCACCGGGGAGCTGTTTTTT CASSQDRLAGGTDSTGELFF
TRBD1 NA TRBJ1-1 TRBV30 TGTGCCTGGAGTGCCAACAGGGGTTCTGAAGCTTTCTTT CAWSANRGSEAFF
NA NA TRBJ2-7 TRBV15 TGTGCCACCAGCAGAAATACAGGGTCTGTCCACGAGCAGTACTTC CATSRNTGSVHEQYF
NA NA TRBJ2-1 TRBV11-3 TGTGCCAGCAGCTTGAATCAGGCGCCTGGTGAGCAGTTCTTC CASSLNQAPGEQFF
TRBD1 NA TRBJ1-2 TRBV6-2/TRBV6-3 TGTGCCAGCAGTACCGGGACAGGACACACCTTC CASSTGTGHTF
NA NA TRBJ2-2 TRBV10-3 TGTGCCATCAGCCCGACGGGTAACACCGGGGAGCTGTTTTTT CAISPTGNTGELFF
TRBD1 NA TRBJ1-1 TRBV3-1/TRBV3-2 TGTGCCAGCAGCTCGAGGGACAGGGGGCACACTGAAGCTTTCTTT CASSSRDRGHTEAFF
TRBD1 NA TRBJ1-1 TRBV3-1/TRBV3-2 TGTGCCAGCAGCCAGACAGGGGGCGACACTGAAGCTTTCTTT CASSQTGGDTEAFF
NA once TRBJ2-5 TRBV11-2 TGTGCCAGCAGCTTAAGCCCGTCAGAGACCCAGTACTTC CASSLSPSETQYF
TRBD1 NA TRBJ1-4 TRBV15 TGTGCCACCAGCATCGGGGACAGATTAAATGAAAAACTGTTTTTT CATSIGDRLNEKLFF
TRBD2 NA TRBJ2-3 TRBV2 TGTGCCAGCAGTACCCGGACTAGCGGGGGGACCACAGATACGCAGTATTTT CASSTRTSGGTTDTQYF
TRBD1 NA TRBJ1-2 TRBV7-9 TGTGCCAGCAGACTGGGACAGGCGAAAGCTAACTATGGCTACACCTTC CASRLGQAKANYGYTF
NA NA TRBJ2-3 TRBV5-1 TGCGCCAGCAGCTTGAGCGCCAGGGGTACCACAGATACGCAGTATTTT CASSLSARGTTDTQYF
TRBD1 NA TRBJ1-5 TRBV5-6 TGTGCCAGCAGCATTCTGTACGGGACAGGGGATAGCAATCAGCCCCAGCATTTT CASSILYGTGDSNQPQHF
TRBD1 NA TRBJ1-1 TRBV6-5 TGTGCCAGCATCCACCGACAGGGGGTGAACACTGAAGCTTTCTTT CASIHRQGVNTEAFF
TRBD2 NA TRBJ2-6 TRBV18 TGTGCCAGCTCACCACGCGCCGGGGGGTGGGGCCTCTCTGGGGCCAACGTCCTGACTTTC CASSPRAGGWGLSGANVLTF
TRBD1 NA TRBJ1-2 TRBV28 TGTGCCAGCAGTATCCGGACAGGGGGCTACACCTTC CASSIRTGGYTF
NA NA TRBJ2-7 TRBV13 TGTGCCAGCAGCTTAGGCCACTACGAGCAGTACTTC CASSLGHYEQYF
TRBD1 NA TRBJ1-6 TRBV6-5 TGTGCCAGCAGACCGGGACAGGGGAATAATTCACCCCTCCACTTT CASRPGQGNNSPLHF
TRBD1 NA TRBJ2-5 TRBV2 TGTGCCAGCAGTTATCGGGACAGGGGTTCCGATTTGACCCAGTACTTC CASSYRDRGSDLTQYF
NA NA TRBJ1-3 TRBV6-1 TGTGCCAGCAGTGAGGGGGCAGTTGGAAACACCATATATTTT CASSEGAVGNTIYF
NA NA TRBJ1-3 TRBV6-1 TGTGCCAGCAGTGATGGACAGCCGGTTGGAAACACCATATATTTT CASSDGQPVGNTIYF
NA NA TRBJ2-7 TRBV12-5 TGTGCTAGTGGTTTGGCGAGGAGGGAGCAGTACTTC CASGLARREQYF
NA NA TRBJ2-7 TRBV13 TGTGCCAGCAGCTCCCGGGACAACGTATACGAGCAGTACTTC CASSSRDNVYEQYF
TRBD1 NA TRBJ1-1 TRBV6-2/TRBV6-3 TGTGCCAGCAGTTACGGTTGGGACAGGGCGACGCCTGAAGCTTTCTTT CASSYGWDRATPEAFF
TRBD1 NA TRBJ1-1 TRBV5-1 TGCGCCAGCAGCCCCCAAACAGGGGGATCAAATGAAGCTTTCTTT CASSPQTGGSNEAFF
NA NA TRBJ2-3 TRBV5-4 TGTGCCAGCAGCCTGCGGGGGCAGGGAACAGATACGCAGTATTTT CASSLRGQGTDTQYF
NA NA TRBJ1-2 TRBV24-1 TGTGCCACCAGTGATGTCGACAGTTATGGCTACACCTTC CATSDVDSYGYTF
TRBD2 NA TRBJ2-7 TRBV27 TGTGCCAGCAGTTTATTTGCGGGGGGCCCCTACGAGCAGTACTTC CASSLFAGGPYEQYF
NA NA TRBJ1-6 TRBV30 TGTGCCTGGAGTTTGTGGCCGATTATTCCGCCCCTCCACTTT CAWSLWPIIPPLHF
NA few TRBJ1-1 TRBV7-3 TGTGCCAGCAGCTTATATAGGGGAGCTTTCTTT CASSLYRGAFF
NA NA TRBJ2-7 TRBV2 TGTGCCAGCAGCGCCGGTCCAACCTACGAGCAGTACTTC CASSAGPTYEQYF
TRBD2 NA TRBJ2-5 TRBV29-1 TGCAGCCTGAAGGGGCTAGCGGGGGGTTTAGGGGAGACCCAGTACTTC CSLKGLAGGLGETQYF
NA NA TRBJ2-3 TRBV4-1 TGCGCCAGCAGCACCCGGGACAGACTAGAGGTCTGGGATACGCAGTATTTT CASSTRDRLEVWDTQYF
TRBD2 once TRBJ2-1 TRBV4-2 TGTGCCAGCAGCCATGAACTAGCGGGGGCCTCCTACAATGAGCAGTTCTTC CASSHELAGASYNEQFF
NA few TRBJ1-2 TRBV30 TGTGCCTGGAGTGTATGGGGCCTCAGGGCTTATGGCTACACCTTC CAWSVWGLRAYGYTF
NA NA TRBJ2-3 TRBV3-1/TRBV3-2 TGTGCCAGCAGCCAAGATCGGGATACGCAGTATTTT CASSQDRDTQYF
NA once TRBJ1-2 TRBV10-3 TGTGCCATCAGTGGGGGAGGGGGTGATGGCTACACCTTC CAISGGGGDGYTF
NA NA TRBJ1-2 TRBV6-5 TGTGCCAGCAGTTATTCTACAGGGATCTATGGCTACACCTTC CASSYSTGIYGYTF
TRBD1 NA TRBJ1-2 TRBV6-6 TGTGCCAGCAGCACGCCATTACAGGGGAACTATGGCTACACCTTC CASSTPLQGNYGYTF
TRBD2 NA TRBJ2-3 TRBV6-5 TGTGCCAGCAGGCGACTAGCGGGGGGTCGGGATACGCAGTATTTT CASRRLAGGRDTQYF
TRBD1 NA TRBJ1-6 TRBV5-5 TGTGCCAGCAGCTTGGACAGGGGGCGTATGTTCTATAATTCACCCCTCCACTTT CASSLDRGRMFYNSPLHF
NA NA TRBJ2-5 TRBV20-1 TGCAGTGCTTTCGAAGAGACCCAGTACTTC CSAFEETQYF
NA NA TRBJ2-7 TRBV30 TGTGCCTGGGGTCGGGTAACCTACGAGCAGTACTTC CAWGRVTYEQYF